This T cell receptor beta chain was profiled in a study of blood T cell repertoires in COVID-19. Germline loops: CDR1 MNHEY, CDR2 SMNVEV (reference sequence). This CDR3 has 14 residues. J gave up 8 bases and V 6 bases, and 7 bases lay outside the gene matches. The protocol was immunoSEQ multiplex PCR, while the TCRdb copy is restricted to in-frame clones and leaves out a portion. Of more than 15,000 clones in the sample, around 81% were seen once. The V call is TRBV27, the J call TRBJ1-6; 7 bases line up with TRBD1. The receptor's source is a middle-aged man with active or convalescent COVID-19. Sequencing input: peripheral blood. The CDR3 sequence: CASSEQGYYSPLHF. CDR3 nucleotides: TGTGCCAGCAGCGAACAGGGGTACTATTCACCCCTCCACTTT.